Listed below are T cell receptor beta chains from one sample, sequenced in a study of T-cell reconstitution after alpha-beta-depleted transplantation in children. MiXCR was run by TCRdb on the PCR reads, yielding one entry per CDR3 protein. Among approximately 16,000 distinct CDR3 sequences listed, approximately 5.1% were seen once. Here the sequenced sample was PBMCs, taken before TCRalphabeta/CD19-depleted stem cell transplant. All receptors come from a boy aged 10-17 years with acute lymphoblastic leukemia, due to receive a stem cell transplant. The CDR3 runs from the conserved cysteine through the conserved F or W. The order of the fields is CDR3 protein, CDR3 DNA, D gene, V gene, clone size, J gene. D genes are given only for firm matches. Expanded clones are given a class, and other clones once, few, many or no size at all.

CDR3: CSVGGQGFLQEKLFF; DNA: TGCAGCGTCGGAGGACAGGGCTTTCTTCAAGAAAAACTGTTTTTT; D: TRBD1; V: TRBV29-1; size: many; J: TRBJ1-4
CDR3: CASSEIRQGQFF; DNA: TGTGCCAGCAGTGAAATCCGTCAGGGGCAGTTCTTC; D: .; V: TRBV25-1; size: medium-sized; J: TRBJ2-1
CDR3: CASTLGQGAYEQYF; DNA: TGTGCCAGCACTCTTGGACAGGGAGCCTACGAGCAGTACTTC; D: TRBD1; V: TRBV12-3/TRBV12-4; size: many; J: TRBJ2-7
CDR3: CASSLQGPYSNQPQHF; DNA: TGTGCCAGCAGCTTACAGGGACCGTATAGCAATCAGCCCCAGCATTTT; D: .; V: TRBV5-6; size: many; J: TRBJ1-5
CDR3: CSVETWGQGSHF; DNA: .; D: .; V: TRBV29-1; size: many; J: TRBJ2-3
CDR3: CASSPSGQGTGELFF; DNA: TGTGCCAGCAGTCCCTCGGGACAGGGCACCGGGGAGCTGTTTTTT; D: TRBD1; V: TRBV28; size: many; J: TRBJ2-2
CDR3: CASNLAGGNQPQHF; DNA: TGTGCCAGCAACCTGGCAGGAGGGAATCAGCCCCAGCATTTT; D: .; V: TRBV7-2; size: few; J: TRBJ1-5
CDR3: CASSFVVSGANVLTF; DNA: TGTGCCAGCAGCTTCGTAGTCTCTGGGGCCAACGTCCTGACTTTC; D: .; V: TRBV7-9; size: many; J: TRBJ2-6
CDR3: CAIEGGSCDTQYF; DNA: TGTGCCATAGAGGGCGGGAGTTGTGATACGCAGTATTTT; D: TRBD2; V: TRBV5-4; size: .; J: TRBJ2-3
CDR3: CASSLVGGALADTQYF; DNA: TGTGCCAGCAGCTTAGTGGGGGGGGCCTTGGCAGATACGCAGTATTTT; D: .; V: TRBV7-8; size: many; J: TRBJ2-3
CDR3: CASSPGAISYNEQFF; DNA: TGTGCCAGCAGCCCAGGGGCAATCTCCTACAATGAGCAGTTCTTC; D: .; V: TRBV6-2/TRBV6-3; size: medium-sized; J: TRBJ2-1
CDR3: CASSFGFPLEQYF; DNA: TGTGCCAGCAGCTTTGGGTTCCCCCTCGAGCAGTACTTC; D: .; V: TRBV11-3; size: many; J: TRBJ2-7
CDR3: CASSQTIRTNQPQHF; DNA: TGCGCCAGCAGCCAAACCATACGGACCAATCAGCCCCAGCATTTT; D: .; V: TRBV4-1; size: many; J: TRBJ1-5
CDR3: CSAGLIQGSDTDTQYF; DNA: TGCAGTGCTGGACTGATACAGGGGTCTGACACAGATACGCAGTATTTT; D: TRBD1; V: TRBV20-1; size: many; J: TRBJ2-3
CDR3: CASSETGRKNTEAFF; DNA: TGCGCCAGCAGTGAAACAGGGCGGAAGAACACTGAAGCTTTCTTT; D: .; V: TRBV10-2; size: many; J: TRBJ1-1
CDR3: CASRRTGDTEAFF; DNA: TGTGCCAGCAGGAGGACAGGGGATACTGAAGCTTTCTTT; D: TRBD1; V: TRBV6-4; size: many; J: TRBJ1-1
CDR3: CASSLLRLEGFNEQFF; DNA: TGTGCCAGCAGCTTGTTGAGACTAGAAGGTTTTAATGAGCAGTTCTTC; D: .; V: TRBV5-8; size: many; J: TRBJ2-1
CDR3: CASNVRGEQFF; DNA: TGTGCCAGCAATGTTAGGGGGGAGCAGTTCTTC; D: .; V: TRBV28; size: many; J: TRBJ2-1
CDR3: CSARDLTLLSYNEQFF; DNA: TGCAGTGCTAGAGATTTAACCCTCCTCTCCTACAATGAGCAGTTCTTC; D: .; V: TRBV20-1; size: many; J: TRBJ2-1
CDR3: CASLDAGRRDTQYF; DNA: TGTGCCAGCTTAGATGCGGGACGGAGAGATACGCAGTATTTT; D: .; V: TRBV12-3/TRBV12-4; size: medium-sized; J: TRBJ2-3
CDR3: CASSSRQGSSNEQFF; DNA: TGTGCCAGCAGCTCTCGACAGGGATCGTCCAATGAGCAGTTCTTC; D: TRBD1; V: TRBV9; size: medium-sized; J: TRBJ2-1
CDR3: CASSRERSGSTGELFF; DNA: TGCGCCAGCAGCCGGGAGCGTAGCGGGAGCACCGGGGAGCTGTTTTTT; D: TRBD2; V: TRBV4-3; size: many; J: TRBJ2-2
CDR3: CSGGTQDTQYF; DNA: TGCAGCGGGGGTACACAGGATACGCAGTATTTT; D: .; V: TRBV29-1; size: medium-sized; J: TRBJ2-3
CDR3: CSAPLGTGLIGEKLFF; DNA: TGCAGTGCCCCTTTGGGGACAGGGTTGATCGGTGAAAAACTGTTTTTT; D: TRBD1; V: TRBV20-1; size: many; J: TRBJ1-4
CDR3: CSVGGQGRGYTF; DNA: TGCAGCGTTGGGGGACAGGGGAGAGGCTACACCTTC; D: TRBD1; V: TRBV29-1; size: many; J: TRBJ1-2
CDR3: CASSSTGEGTQYF; DNA: TGCGCCAGCAGCTCGACCGGAGAAGGGACCCAGTACTTC; D: .; V: TRBV5-1; size: many; J: TRBJ2-5
CDR3: CSVTGQGAREQYF; DNA: TGCAGCGTCACGGGACAGGGGGCTCGCGAGCAGTACTTC; D: TRBD1; V: TRBV29-1; size: many; J: TRBJ2-7
CDR3: CASSLRSGALTGELFF; DNA: TGTGCCAGCAGCTTAAGGTCAGGGGCGCTGACCGGGGAGCTGTTTTTT; D: .; V: TRBV7-3; size: many; J: TRBJ2-2
CDR3: CASSELFQGQYF; DNA: TGTGCCAGCAGTGAACTTTTCCAAGGGCAGTACTTC; D: .; V: TRBV2; size: many; J: TRBJ2-7
CDR3: CASTPSGGAYNEQFF; DNA: TGTGCCAGCACTCCTTCGGGGGGGGCCTACAATGAGCAGTTCTTC; D: TRBD2; V: TRBV7-2; size: many; J: TRBJ2-1
CDR3: CATSDPQGLSGTGELFF; DNA: TGTGCCACCAGTGATCCTCAGGGGCTCTCGGGCACCGGGGAGCTGTTTTTT; D: .; V: TRBV24-1; size: many; J: TRBJ2-2
CDR3: CASSFSGLAQETQYF; DNA: TGTGCCAGCAGCTTCTCGGGACTAGCTCAAGAGACCCAGTACTTC; D: TRBD2; V: TRBV11-3; size: .; J: TRBJ2-5
CDR3: CASSLMTGFLVNEQFF; DNA: TGCGCCAGCAGCCTGATGACAGGGTTTCTAGTAAATGAGCAGTTCTTC; D: TRBD1; V: TRBV5-1; size: many; J: TRBJ2-1
CDR3: CSARGTGARFSMNTEAFF; DNA: TGCAGTGCTAGAGGGACAGGGGCGCGCTTTTCCATGAACACTGAAGCTTTCTTT; D: TRBD1; V: TRBV20-1; size: many; J: TRBJ1-1
CDR3: CSADRGAAKNIQYF; DNA: TGCAGTGCTGACAGGGGAGCAGCCAAAAACATTCAGTACTTC; D: TRBD1; V: TRBV20-1; size: many; J: TRBJ2-4
CDR3: CASSLPWAGDYNEQFF; DNA: TGTGCCAGCAGCTTACCATGGGCGGGGGATTACAATGAGCAGTTCTTC; D: TRBD2; V: TRBV7-8; size: many; J: TRBJ2-1
CDR3: CASSLGGQGYYEQYF; DNA: TGTGCCAGCAGTTTAGGGGGACAGGGTTACTACGAGCAGTACTTC; D: TRBD1; V: TRBV12-3/TRBV12-4; size: many; J: TRBJ2-7